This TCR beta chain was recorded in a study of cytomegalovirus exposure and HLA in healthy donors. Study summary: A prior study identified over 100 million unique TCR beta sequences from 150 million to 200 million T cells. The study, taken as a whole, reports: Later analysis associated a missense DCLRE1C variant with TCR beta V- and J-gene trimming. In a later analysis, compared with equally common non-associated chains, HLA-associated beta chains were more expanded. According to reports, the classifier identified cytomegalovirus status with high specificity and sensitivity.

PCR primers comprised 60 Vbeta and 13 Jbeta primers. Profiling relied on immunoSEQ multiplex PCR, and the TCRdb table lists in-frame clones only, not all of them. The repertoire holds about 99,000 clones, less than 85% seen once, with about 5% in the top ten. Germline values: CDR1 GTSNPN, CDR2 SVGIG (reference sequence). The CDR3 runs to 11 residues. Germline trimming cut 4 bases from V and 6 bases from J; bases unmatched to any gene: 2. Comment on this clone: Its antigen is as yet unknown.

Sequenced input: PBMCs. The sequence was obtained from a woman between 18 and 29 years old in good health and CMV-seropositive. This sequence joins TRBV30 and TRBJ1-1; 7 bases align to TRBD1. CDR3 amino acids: CAWNGQAEAFF. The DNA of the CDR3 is TGTGCCTGGAACGGACAGGCTGAAGCTTTCTTT.